Here is one T cell receptor beta chain with its context. Its antigen is not known. Libraries were prepared by immunoSEQ multiplex PCR; TCRdb keeps only in-frame clonotypes and omits some of them. The repertoire holds around 130,000 clones, roughly 92% seen once, with about 1.1% in the top ten. This specimen comes from a study of T cell responses to AZD1222 COVID-19 vaccine. Points from the study as a whole: Regions 160-218 and 743-854 dominated among vaccine-associated CD4 TCRs spanning spike. Spike-specific TCR breadth and depth both grew after two AZD1222 doses. Of spike-specific TCRs, nearly half reportedly target regions left unmutated in variants.

Second-dose groups at about 4 or about 12 weeks were pooled. The CDR3 length is 17 residues. Germline V gene data show CDR1 as LNHDA and CDR2 as SQIVND (reference sequence). Trimming stripped 1 base from V and 4 bases from J, with 17 bases between. The clonotype was recovered from an adult who received the AZD1222 COVID-19 vaccine. Sequenced material: peripheral blood, taken 28 days after the second AZD1222 dose. The V gene is TRBV19, the J gene TRBJ1-5; the D is unclear. The CDR3 region has the DNA TGTGCCAGTAGTATAGGTGGCGTGCAGCCGATTAATCAGCCCCAGCATTTT. Its protein product is CASSIGGVQPINQPQHF.